Below, 8 T cell receptor beta chains from the same sample are listed, as sequenced in a study of T cell responses to AZD1222 COVID-19 vaccine. Generated by immunoSEQ multiplex PCR, the TCRdb table keeps only in-frame clones and is missing some. The sample lists hundreds of thousands of clones; around 93% were seen once. Here the sequenced sample was peripheral blood, taken on day 0 of MenACWY control vaccination. The receptors originated from an adult in good health.

The genes are TRBV28 and TRBJ1-2; 7 bases align to TRBD1. The CDR3 is made up of 15 amino acids. Trimming cost V 5 bases and J 5 bases; bases outside gene matches: 11. Looked up from germline, CDR1 is MDHEN and CDR2 is SYDVKM. The CDR3 DNA is TGTGCCAGCAGTATCGGGACAGCCGACCCATATGGCTACACCTTC. This translates into CASSIGTADPYGYTF.

This clone was seen a handful of times. The chain couples TRBV27 to TRBJ1-1, with D perhaps TRBD1 (5 bases). V lost 4 bases to trimming and J lost 10 bases, with 22 bases between them. The germline gives CDR1 MNHEY, CDR2 SMNVEV (reference sequence). The CDR3 totals 15 residues. CDR3 residues: CASSSPRSRGLGAFF. The CDR3 coding sequence is TGTGCCAGCAGTTCCCCGAGATCTAGGGGTCTTGGAGCTTTCTTT.

The J gene is TRBJ2-1, the V gene TRBV7-2; D might be TRBD1 (6 bases). V gave up 5 bases and J gave up 2 bases, with 7 bases separating them. CDR3 length: 13 amino acids. Germline V gene lookup returns CDR1 SGHTA and CDR2 FQGNSA. Written as DNA, the CDR3 is TGTGCCAGCAGCGGGGACACCTACAATGAGCAGTTCTTC. This sequence encodes CASSGDTYNEQFF.

The chain recombines TRBV11-3 with TRBJ2-6; D remains unclear. This CDR3 region has 16 residues. Trimming removed 5 bases from V and 0 bases from J, with 11 bases in between. The germline CDR1 and CDR2 sequences are SGHNT and YENEEA. The CDR3: CASSPGRISGANVLTF. The CDR3, as DNA: TGTGCCAGCAGCCCCGGACGGATCTCTGGGGCCAACGTCCTGACTTTC. Filled out from reference TRBV11-3 and TRBJ2-6, the complete variable domain reads EAGVVQSPRYKIIEKKQPVAFWCNPISGHNTLYWYLQNLGQGPELLIRYENEEAVDDSQLPKDRFSAERLKGVDSTLKIQPAELGDSAVYLCASSPGRISGANVLTFGAGSRLTVL.

J is TRBJ1-4 and V is TRBV30; tentatively, D is TRBD1 (5 bases). Germline values: CDR1 GTSNPN, CDR2 SVGIG (reference sequence). Between the trimmed V and J ends, which lost 5 bases and 5 bases, there was a span of 15 bases. CDR3 size: 14 residues. The chain's CDR3 is CAWEGASNNEKLFF. The CDR3 nucleotides read TGTGCCTGGGAAGGGGCGTCGAACAATGAAAAACTGTTTTTT.

The chain recombines TRBV6-2 or TRBV6-3 with TRBJ1-5; no clear D gene. In germline, CDR1 is MNHEY, CDR2 SVGEGT. The CDR3 loop spans 16 amino acids. V was cut by 5 bases and J by 4 bases, with 18 bases left in between. CDR3 protein: CASSTVGGRPNQPQHF. CDR3 DNA: TGTGCCAGCAGTACGGTAGGAGGCAGACCTAATCAGCCCCAGCATTTT.

This clone is labeled as medium-sized. J is TRBJ1-1 and V is TRBV2; D not certain. CDR3 length: 14 amino acids. Trimming left V 1 base short and J 1 base short, with 7 bases between. The V gene's germline CDR1 is SNHLY and CDR2 FYNNEI. The CDR3 spells CASSEGDANTEAFF. The DNA of the CDR3 is TGTGCCAGCAGTGAAGGTGACGCGAACACTGAAGCTTTCTTT.

The V and J genes are TRBV18 and TRBJ1-1, with D perhaps TRBD1 (6 bases). V was cut by 4 bases and J by 2 bases, with 11 bases left in between. Germline lookup yields CDR1 KGHSH and CDR2 LQKENI. This CDR3 is built from 14 residues. CDR3 residues: CASSLGGKNTEAFF. The DNA for the CDR3 is TGTGCCAGCTCACTAGGGGGGAAAAACACTGAAGCTTTCTTT.